This entry lists 14 T cell receptor beta chains sequenced from one sample in a study of cytomegalovirus exposure and HLA in healthy donors (dated by TCRdb to about 2017). The receptor library was made with the immunoSEQ multiplex PCR assay. In its TCRdb copy, this immuneACCESS table keeps in-frame sequences only and misses some clones. Where compared with another copy, unresolved V genes explain less than half of these, and the others have no known cause. The sample table shows around 300,000 clones, and 75% to 90% are seen once. The ten most abundant clones make up approximately 1% of the sample. Specimen: PBMCs. These receptors came from a woman in her twenties or thirties in good health and CMV-seropositive.

J is TRBJ2-2 and V is TRBV29-1; 9 bases line up with TRBD2. With 4 bases clipped from V and 6 bases from J, the junction kept 3 bases outside the gene matches. The CDR3 spans 13 residues. In germline, CDR1 is SQVTM, CDR2 ANQGSEA. CDR3 sequence (DNA): TGCAGCGTTGGCGGGGGGGCGTCCGGGGAGCTGTTTTTT. Translated: CSVGGGASGELFF.

This sequence joins TRBV2 and TRBJ1-1; 7 nucleotides align to TRBD1. The germline CDR1 and CDR2 sequences are SNHLY and FYNNEI. CDR3 size: 14 residues. The trim removed 5 bases at V and 5 bases at J, leaving 8 bases unmatched. CDR3 nucleotide sequence: TGTGCCAGCAGTACCCGACAGGGTGGGACTGAAGCTTTCTTT. It codes for CASSTRQGGTEAFF.

The J gene is TRBJ1-5, the V gene TRBV4-2; D remains unclear. This CDR3 region has 13 residues. Germline V gene sequence: CDR1 LGHNA, CDR2 YNFKEQ. V was shortened by 0 bases and J by 4 bases, with 4 bases between the two germline ends. CDR3 nucleotide sequence: TGTGCCAGCAGCCAAGATGTGAATCAGCCCCAGCATTTT. It encodes CASSQDVNQPQHF.

In DNA form, the CDR3 reads TGTGCCAGCAGCCGACCAGTTGGGACAGGGGTTATAACTGAAGCTTTCTTT. Translation gives CASSRPVGTGVITEAFF. The genes are TRBV16 and TRBJ1-1, with 10 nucleotides matching TRBD1. CDR3 size: 17 residues. Per germline, CDR1 KGHSY and CDR2 FQNENV. J lost 5 bases, V lost 4 bases, and 13 bases had no gene match. Filled out from reference TRBV16 and TRBJ1-1, the complete variable domain reads GEEVAQTPKHLVRGEGQKAKLYCAPIKGHSYVFWYQQVLKNEFKFLISFQNENVFDETGMPKERFSAKCLPNSPCSLEIQATKLEDSAVYFCASSRPVGTGVITEAFFGQGTRLTVV.

This clone was seen once. The sample has other DNA sequences that encode this CDR3 too. The J gene is TRBJ2-7, the V gene TRBV5-6, with 8 nucleotides matching TRBD1. Germline CDR1 is SGHDT and CDR2 is YYEEEE. Losses at the gene ends were 4 bases for V and 2 bases for J; bases not matched to a gene: 5. CDR3 size: 14 residues. The CDR3 region is CASSPGQGAYEQYF. The CDR3 DNA sequence: TGTGCCAGCAGCCCAGGACAGGGAGCCTACGAGCAGTACTTC.

This chain links TRBV13 with TRBJ2-7; D is uncertain. Trimming cost V 5 bases and J 0 bases, with 14 bases left between them. Germline CDR1 reads PRHDT; CDR2 reads FYEKMQ (reference sequence). This CDR3 is 15 amino acids long. The CDR3 nucleotides read TGTGCCAGCAGCGCCGGCCTGTCACACTCCTACGAGCAGTACTTC. Encoded protein: CASSAGLSHSYEQYF.

V usage is TRBV28 and J usage is TRBJ2-5; D might be TRBD1 (5 bases). The CDR3 is made up of 15 amino acids. From germline, CDR1 is MDHEN and CDR2 SYDVKM. Trimming removed 1 base at V and 4 bases at J, with 13 bases between. CDR3: CASSLSAAGRETQYF. For the CDR3, the DNA is TGTGCCAGCAGTTTATCCGCCGCAGGGCGAGAGACCCAGTACTTC. The entire variable domain, with the rest obtained from reference TRBV28 and TRBJ2-5, is as follows: DVKVTQSSRYLVKRTGEKVFLECVQDMDHENMFWYRQDPGLGLRLIYFSYDVKMKEKGDIPEGYSVSREKKERFSLILESASTNQTSMYLCASSLSAAGRETQYFGPGTRLLVL.

V usage is TRBV7-3 and J usage is TRBJ2-7; D gene uncertain. The germline V gene has CDR1 SGHTA and CDR2 FQGTGA. The CDR3 length is 13 residues. V was cut by 5 bases and J by 0 bases, with 8 bases left in between. The DNA for the CDR3 is TGTGCCAGCAGCCAATACGGCTCCTACGAGCAGTACTTC. Translating gives CASSQYGSYEQYF. The full variable domain, its missing parts supplied by reference TRBV7-3 and TRBJ2-7, is GAGVSQTPSNKVTEKGKYVELRCDPISGHTALYWYRQSLGQGPEFLIYFQGTGAADDSGLPNDRFFAVRPEGSVSTLKIQRTERGDSAVYLCASSQYGSYEQYFGPGTRLTVT.

The chain has TRBV30 and TRBJ2-2, with D possibly TRBD1 on 5 matching bases. Trimming cost V 0 bases and J 4 bases, with 12 bases left between them. This CDR3 region has 15 residues. Germline loops: CDR1 GTSNPN, CDR2 SVGIG (reference sequence). CDR3: CAWSVLGVGTGELFF. The CDR3 DNA is TGTGCCTGGAGTGTTTTAGGGGTGGGCACCGGGGAGCTGTTTTTT.

A word on this clone: The sample holds other DNA sequences that translate to the same CDR3. The CDR3 DNA reads as TGCGCCAGCAGCCAAGAAGAGGGCAACTATGGCTACACCTTC. As protein: CASSQEEGNYGYTF. The genes are TRBV4-3 and TRBJ1-2; no reliable D call. The CDR3 consists of 14 residues. Germline V gives CDR1 LGHNA, CDR2 YSLEER. V was clipped by 0 bases and J by 2 bases, with 7 bases between them.

This chain uses TRBV7-8 with TRBJ1-2, with D hard to call. Germline V CDR1 and CDR2: SGHVS, FQNEAQ. V was trimmed by 6 bases and J by 5 bases, leaving 19 bases between them. The CDR3 contains 15 residues. Here the CDR3 reads CASRREEGGRYGYTF. The CDR3 DNA follows: TGTGCCAGCAGGAGGGAGGAGGGCGGGAGGTATGGCTACACCTTC.

The chain couples TRBV28 to TRBJ2-2, with 8 nucleotides matching TRBD1. CDR1 MDHEN and CDR2 SYDVKM come from the germline V gene. The V gene end was trimmed by 10 bases and the J gene end by 4 bases; junction bases not matched to a gene: 8. The CDR3 is 14 residues long. CDR3 sequence: CATPGGSVTGELFF. DNA for the CDR3: TGTGCCACCCCAGGGGGCAGTGTCACCGGGGAGCTGTTTTTT.

A note on this clone: Different DNA sequences within this sample yield the same CDR3. The CDR3: CASSLTGDYGYTF. CDR3 DNA sequence: TGTGCCAGCAGTTTGACAGGGGACTATGGCTACACCTTC. V usage is TRBV27 and J usage is TRBJ1-2; 8 nucleotides align to TRBD1. The CDR3 contains 13 residues. The J segment lost 3 bases and the V segment lost 3 bases, leaving 0 bases of the junction unmatched. Germline CDR1 and CDR2: MNHEY and SMNVEV (reference sequence).

CDR3: CASTRGQGWGTDTQYF. CDR3 sequence (DNA): TGTGCCAGCACCCGAGGACAGGGGTGGGGCACAGATACGCAGTATTTT. V gene TRBV5-6 combines with J gene TRBJ2-3; TRBD1 agrees at 9 bases. Germline CDR1 is SGHDT and CDR2 is YYEEEE. The ends lost 6 bases at V and 1 base at J; junction bases unmatched: 9. The CDR3 loop spans 16 amino acids.